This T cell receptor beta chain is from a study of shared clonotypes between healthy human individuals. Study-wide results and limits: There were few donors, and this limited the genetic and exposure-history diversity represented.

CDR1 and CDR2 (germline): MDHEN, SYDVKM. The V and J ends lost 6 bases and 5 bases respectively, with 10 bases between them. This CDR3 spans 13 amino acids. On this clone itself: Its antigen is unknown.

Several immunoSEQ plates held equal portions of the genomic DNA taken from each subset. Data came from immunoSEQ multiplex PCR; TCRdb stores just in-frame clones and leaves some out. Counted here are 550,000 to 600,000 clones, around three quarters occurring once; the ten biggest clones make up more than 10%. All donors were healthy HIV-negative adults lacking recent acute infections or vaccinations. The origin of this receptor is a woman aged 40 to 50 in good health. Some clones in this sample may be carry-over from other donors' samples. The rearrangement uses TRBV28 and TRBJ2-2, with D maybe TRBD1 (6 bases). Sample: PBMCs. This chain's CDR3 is CASRVQGTGELFF. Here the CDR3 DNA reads TGTGCCAGCAGGGTACAGGGAACCGGGGAGCTGTTTTTT.